The clone carrying this T cell receptor beta chain came up a few times. Trimming removed 2 bases from V and 4 bases from J; junction bases left unmatched: 7. Germline V gives CDR1 LGHNA, CDR2 YNFKEQ. The CDR3 totals 15 residues. These data are taken from a study of T-cell memory formation after mild COVID-19. A single record per CDR3 protein comes from TCRdb applying MiXCR to the 5' RACE reads. The table lists over 130,000 distinct CDR3 sequences, 14% of them singletons. The TCR was taken from an adult woman who had mild COVID-19 (a few samples of this study predate the infection). Cell type and time point are not known. The V call is TRBV4-2, the J call TRBJ2-7, with 8 bases that match TRBD2. Sequencing was carried out using PBMCs or a T cell subset sorted from them (not recorded which). CDR3: CASSQLPGGPYEQYF. For the CDR3, the DNA is TGTGCCAGCAGCCAACTTCCGGGAGGGCCTTACGAGCAGTACTTC.